This T cell receptor beta chain was retrieved from a study of PD-L1 blockade in urothelial cancer. Across the whole study: Researchers looked at the blood 3 weeks (second dose) and 6 weeks after treatment began.

CDR3 length equals 15 residues. Germline CDR1 MDHEN, CDR2 SYDVKM. With 7 bases removed from V and 5 bases from J, the gap between germline ends came to 20 bases. TCRdb's copy holds only in-frame clones and misses some; the assay was immunoSEQ multiplex PCR. The repertoire holds 50,000 to 55,000 clones, with 75% to 90% as singletons. The sample's time point: pretreatment peripheral blood. The study, taken as a whole, reports: Below-median blood TCR clonality before treatment forecast better survival.

Details on this clone: The antigen is unknown.

The starting material was PBMCs, obtained around atezolizumab (anti-PD-L1) treatment. The chain is built from TRBV28 and TRBJ2-5; D remains ambiguous. This clonotype was obtained from a man aged 50-59 years with urothelial cancer. The CDR3 DNA reads TGTGCCAGCAAGAAAGAGGTCCCCAGTTGGGAGACCCAGTACTTC. Translated, it gives CASKKEVPSWETQYF.